This T cell receptor (beta chain) emerged from a study of Graves' ophthalmopathy and Graves' hyperthyroidism. Each diagnosis was determined on the basis of clinical symptoms, serum thyroxine, TRAb, thyroid ultrasound and orbital computed tomography. The sequenced template was RNA, covering the TCR beta CDR3 region. Second-round multiplex PCR came after first-round RT-PCR with HTBI primers. TCRdb reprocessed the multiplex PCR reads with MiXCR, giving one entry per CDR3 protein. The sample holds 400,000 to 450,000 distinct CDR3 sequences, roughly 21% seen once. A single count supports this clonotype. The TCR originated in a woman aged 18-29 years with stable Graves' hyperthyroidism. The sample taken for sequencing was peripheral blood.

The CDR3 loop reads CASSGETALGYEQYF. In DNA, the CDR3 is TGTGCCAGCAGTGGGGAGACAGCGCTAGGCTACGAGCAGTACTTC. The chain couples TRBV2 to TRBJ2-7; possibly TRBD1 or TRBD2 for D (5 bases each). The CDR3 extends over 15 amino acids. The V end lost 4 bases, the J end lost 3 bases, and 16 bases lay between the germline ends. In germline, CDR1 is SNHLY, CDR2 FYNNEI.